A selection of T cell receptor beta chains follows, all from one sample in a study of Graves' ophthalmopathy and Graves' hyperthyroidism. TCRdb re-called the multiplex PCR reads through MiXCR, storing one row per CDR3 protein. The sample lists 740,000 or so distinct CDR3 sequences, roughly 41% occurring once. Sequencing was carried out using peripheral blood. These receptors originate from an adult man with Graves' ophthalmopathy. Each CDR3 is given with its conserved first and last residue. D genes are given only for firm matches. A clone size is listed for some rows: how often the clone was seen (once, few, many), or a class if it is expanded.

abundance | j_gene | v_gene | d_gene | CDR3aa | CDR3nt
NA | TRBJ1-3 | TRBV7-9 | NA | CASSQDDGLMAGNTIYF | TGTGCCAGCAGCCAAGATGACGGGCTAATGGCTGGAAACACCATATATTTT
few | TRBJ1-1 | TRBV9 | NA | CASSSGSGEAFF | TGTGCCAGCAGCTCGGGATCGGGTGAAGCTTTCTTT
many | TRBJ1-6 | TRBV7-9 | TRBD1 | CASSSGTVNSPLHF | TGTGCCAGCAGCTCCGGGACAGTGAATTCACCCCTCCACTTT
few | TRBJ2-3 | TRBV7-9 | NA | CASSWGFADTQYF | TGTGCCAGCAGCTGGGGGTTCGCAGATACGCAGTATTTT
NA | TRBJ1-3 | TRBV25-1 | NA | CASSYAGLQRPVRSGNTIYF | TGTGCCAGCAGTTACGCCGGGCTCCAGAGGCCGGTGAGGTCTGGAAACACCATATATTTT
many | TRBJ1-2 | TRBV24-1 | NA | CATSAGVDGYTF | TGTGCCACCTCGGCGGGGGTGGATGGCTACACCTTC
NA | TRBJ2-5 | TRBV20-1 | TRBD2 | CSAPIAGRGETQYF | TGCAGTGCCCCAATAGCGGGAAGGGGTGAGACCCAGTACTTC
few | TRBJ2-2 | TRBV19 | NA | CASSPRQVLSTGELFF | TGTGCCAGTAGTCCCCGACAGGTCCTTAGTACCGGGGAGCTGTTTTTT
NA | TRBJ1-4 | TRBV2 | NA | CASSEWAVSTNEKLFF | TGTGCCAGCAGTGAATGGGCCGTCTCAACTAATGAAAAACTGTTTTTT
NA | TRBJ1-5 | TRBV24-1 | TRBD1 | CASSRDRGPQPQHF | TGTGCCAGCTCACGCGACAGGGGGCCTCAGCCCCAGCATTTT
many | TRBJ2-7 | TRBV20-1 | NA | CSATTGRLTDEQYF | TGCAGTGCCACAACGGGGCGCTTAACTGACGAGCAGTACTTC
NA | TRBJ2-5 | TRBV11-2 | TRBD2 | CASTPRPSGGARETQYF | TGTGCCAGCACCCCTCGACCTAGCGGGGGGGCCCGGGAGACCCAGTACTTC
many | TRBJ1-2 | TRBV19 | TRBD1 | CASSQTGNYGYTF | TGTGCCAGCAGCCAGACAGGGAACTATGGCTACACCTTC
few | TRBJ1-1 | TRBV2 | TRBD1 | CASSLWADRVAEAFF | TGTGCCAGCAGTTTATGGGCCGACAGGGTGGCTGAAGCTTTCTTT
few | TRBJ2-5 | TRBV7-2 | TRBD1 | CASSRGGELQETQYF | TGTGCCAGCAGCCGAGGGGGCGAACTCCAAGAGACCCAGTACTTC
few | TRBJ1-5 | TRBV24-1 | NA | CASSSWRRNQPQHF | TGTGCCAGCAGTTCCTGGAGACGCAATCAGCCCCAGCATTTT
many | TRBJ1-3 | TRBV10-3 | NA | CAINENSGNTIYF | TGTGCCATCAATGAGAACTCTGGAAACACCATATATTTT
NA | TRBJ2-3 | TRBV7-9 | NA | CASSLAQGGGCTDTQYF | TGTGCCAGCAGCTTGGCCCAGGGTGGGGGGTGCACAGATACGCAGTATTTT
NA | TRBJ1-6 | TRBV11-1 | NA | CASSPGGFNSPLHF | TGTGCCAGCAGCCCGGGAGGCTTTAATTCACCCCTCCACTTT
NA | TRBJ2-5 | TRBV5-1 | NA | CASSSVTGSEETQYF | TGCGCCAGCAGCTCGGTTACAGGGTCTGAAGAGACCCAGTACTTC
many | TRBJ2-5 | TRBV2 | TRBD2 | CASRPGGGRVTQYF | TGTGCCAGCAGGCCCGGGGGGGGGCGCGTGACCCAGTACTTC
NA | TRBJ2-6 | TRBV10-3 | TRBD2 | CAISQRGGLTF | TGTGCCATCAGCCAGCGGGGGGGCCTGACTTTC